The TCR beta chain under discussion was sequenced for a study of glioma-infiltrating T cells after dendritic cell vaccination. Regarding time point: after dendritic cell vaccination, including at tumor progression/relapse. Clones were read by immunoSEQ multiplex PCR, and TCRdb kept only the in-frame ones, dropping some. The sample holds tens of thousands of clones; 75% to 85% are singletons and the top ten take roughly 2%. The sample was blood, taken after dendritic cell vaccination. The TCR sequence derives from a human donor with glioblastoma.

The CDR3 is CASSFGTGGASGQPQHF. CDR3 in DNA: TGTGCCAGCAGCTTCGGGACAGGGGGCGCATCGGGTCAGCCCCAGCATTTT. The genes are TRBV7-9 and TRBJ1-5; 12 nucleotides align to TRBD1. Germline CDR1 reads SEHNR; CDR2 reads FQNEAQ (reference sequence). CDR3 size: 17 residues. V shed 3 bases, J shed 6 bases, and the junction held 9 bases outside the gene matches.